These 21 T cell receptor beta chains were sequenced from one sample in a study of T cell changes during pregnancy in multiple sclerosis. Repertoires were generated with immunoSEQ multiplex PCR, while TCRdb's copy carries only in-frame clones and drops some. Here the sample spans 30,000 to 45,000 clones, approximately 90% being singletons. The material was CD4+ T cells from peripheral blood mononuclear cells, obtained in the first trimester of pregnancy. The receptors shown here come from a female donor with multiple sclerosis, enrolled in a pregnancy study.

The chain links TRBV30 to TRBJ2-6; D is perhaps TRBD2 (6 bases). Germline loops: CDR1 GTSNPN, CDR2 SVGIG (reference sequence). This CDR3 is 14 amino acids long. Trimming pared 3 bases from V and 4 bases from J, leaving 10 bases between. The CDR3 loop reads CAWRGGSGANVLTF. For the CDR3, the DNA is TGTGCCTGGAGAGGAGGGTCCGGGGCCAACGTCCTGACTTTC.

This clone has only a few counts. The V call is TRBV30, the J call TRBJ1-1; D gene unclear. The germline gives CDR1 GTSNPN, CDR2 SVGIG (reference sequence). V lost 2 bases to trimming and J lost 0 bases, with 4 bases between them. The CDR3 loop spans 12 amino acids. CDR3 nucleotide sequence: TGTGCCTGGAGTAGAGTGAACACTGAAGCTTTCTTT. It is translated as CAWSRVNTEAFF. The full variable domain, completed using reference TRBV30 and TRBJ1-1, is SQTIHQWPATLVQPVGSPLSLECTVEGTSNPNLYWYRQAAGRGLQLLFYSVGIGQISSEVPQNLSASRPQDRQFILSSKKLLLSDSGFYLCAWSRVNTEAFFGQGTRLTVV.

The gene calls are TRBV27 and TRBJ1-4, with 9 bases lining up with TRBD1. The V gene's germline CDR1 is MNHEY and CDR2 SMNVEV (reference sequence). J was trimmed by 3 bases and V by 10 bases; bases with no gene match: 9. The CDR3 extends over 15 amino acids. DNA for the CDR3: TGTGCCACAGTGCCTCGACAGGGGGCTAATGAAAAACTGTTTTTT. Its translation is CATVPRQGANEKLFF.

The chain uses TRBV27 and TRBJ2-1; 13 positions agree with TRBD2. J gave up 4 bases and V 5 bases, and 11 bases lay outside the gene matches. The CDR3 spans 18 residues. Germline CDR1 MNHEY, CDR2 SMNVEV (reference sequence). Written as DNA, the CDR3 is TGTGCCAGCAGTACTCCGACTAGCGGGGGGCATAGATACAATGAGCAGTTCTTC. It codes for CASSTPTSGGHRYNEQFF.

The genes are TRBV28 and TRBJ2-7; TRBD1 matches at 8 bases. The CDR3 runs 15 residues. The J segment lost 0 bases and the V segment lost 6 bases, leaving 7 bases of the junction unmatched. Germline V gene data show CDR1 as MDHEN and CDR2 as SYDVKM. The CDR3 sequence: CASSPGQGISYEQYF. The CDR3 nucleotides are TGTGCCAGCAGCCCCGGACAGGGCATCTCCTACGAGCAGTACTTC. Combining the CDR3 with reference TRBV28 and TRBJ2-7 gives the whole variable domain DVKVTQSSRYLVKRTGEKVFLECVQDMDHENMFWYRQDPGLGLRLIYFSYDVKMKEKGDIPEGYSVSREKKERFSLILESASTNQTSMYLCASSPGQGISYEQYFGPGTRLTVT.

V usage is TRBV5-4 and J usage is TRBJ2-5, with 8 positions matching TRBD2. Per germline, CDR1 SGHNT and CDR2 YYREEE (reference sequence). The CDR3 is 15 residues long. V lost 3 bases and J lost 5; bases outside the gene matches: 9. CDR3 in DNA: TGTGCCAGCAGCTCCCAGCGGGGGCCCCGGGAGACCCAGTACTTC. This encodes CASSSQRGPRETQYF.

The V gene is TRBV2, the J gene TRBJ2-3; no clear D. V lost 4 bases to trimming and J lost 1 base, with 6 bases between them. The germline V gene encodes CDR1 SNHLY and CDR2 FYNNEI. This CDR3 comprises 13 residues. The CDR3 loop is CASSVSGTDTQYF. CDR3 nucleotide sequence: TGTGCCAGCAGTGTCTCGGGCACAGATACGCAGTATTTT.

The chain recombines TRBV5-4 with TRBJ2-1, with 9 bases identical to TRBD2. Germline values: CDR1 SGHNT, CDR2 YYREEE (reference sequence). The CDR3 covers 16 residues. After removal of 4 bases from V and 8 bases from J, the junction contained 13 bases not matched to a gene. The CDR3 bases are TGTGCCAGCAGCCGTGGAAGCGGGAGGCGTAACGATGAGCAGTTCTTC. Translated: CASSRGSGRRNDEQFF.

V gene TRBV5-4 combines with J gene TRBJ1-2, with D uncertain. Between the trimmed V and J ends, which lost 0 bases and 4 bases, there was a span of 13 bases. This CDR3 has 15 amino acids. Germline-derived CDR1 and CDR2 are SGHNT and YYREEE (reference sequence). The CDR3 DNA reads TGTGCCAGCAGCTTGGATTCGGGTAGCCGCTATGGCTACACCTTC. Its translation: CASSLDSGSRYGYTF.

This clone was counted between two and nine times. CDR3: CASSIIQGAYEQYF. The CDR3 DNA follows: TGTGCCAGTAGTATCATCCAGGGGGCCTACGAGCAGTACTTC. The chain is built from TRBV19 and TRBJ2-7, with 7 bases that match TRBD1. The length of the CDR3 is 14 residues. Per the germline V gene, CDR1 is LNHDA and CDR2 is SQIVND (reference sequence). V shed 3 bases and J 2 bases; nucleotides not matched to a gene: 4.

The V call is TRBV19, the J call TRBJ2-2; 12 positions agree with TRBD2. The CDR3 consists of 15 residues. V shed 7 bases and J 7 bases; nucleotides not matched to a gene: 7. Germline CDR1 is LNHDA and CDR2 is SQIVND (reference sequence). The CDR3 loop reads CASTSTSGSHGELFF. The CDR3 region has the DNA TGTGCCAGTACCTCGACTAGCGGGAGTCACGGGGAGCTGTTTTTT.

The chain employs TRBV11-1 and TRBJ2-2, with a tentative D call TRBD2 (6 bases). Germline values: CDR1 SGHAT, CDR2 FQDESV (reference sequence). The CDR3 consists of 14 residues. Trimming took 5 bases from V and 2 from J, leaving 9 bases between them. The CDR3: CASSGLLNTGELFF. The CDR3 coding sequence is TGTGCCAGCAGCGGACTACTTAACACCGGGGAGCTGTTTTTT.

DNA of the CDR3: TGTGCCAGCTCACCATTACAGGGCACAGATACGCAGTATTTT. It codes for CASSPLQGTDTQYF. The chain employs TRBV18 and TRBJ2-3; a weak D match, TRBD1 (5 bases). The V and J ends lost 2 bases and 1 base respectively, with 7 bases between them. Germline V gene lookup returns CDR1 KGHSH and CDR2 LQKENI. The CDR3 covers 14 residues.

The chain is built from TRBV30 and TRBJ1-5; D unclear. The CDR3 consists of 13 residues. CDR1 and CDR2 (germline): GTSNPN, SVGIG (reference sequence). V lost 0 bases to trimming and J lost 7 bases, with 10 bases between them. DNA of the CDR3: TGTGCCTGGAGTGTAGTATTGGGCCAGCCCCAGCATTTT. Its protein is CAWSVVLGQPQHF.

This chain joins TRBV19 and TRBJ2-7, with a weak D call TRBD1 (8 bases). Trimming stripped 5 bases from V and 3 bases from J, with 14 bases between. The CDR3 is made up of 14 amino acids. Germline V gene sequence: CDR1 LNHDA, CDR2 SQIVND (reference sequence). As DNA, the CDR3 is TGTGCCAGTAGTTCAAACAGGGGGGGCTACGAGCAGTACTTC. Translating it yields CASSSNRGGYEQYF.

The chain is built from TRBV29-1 and TRBJ2-1; a weak D match, TRBD1 (6 bases). V was shortened by 7 bases and J by 0 bases, with 16 bases between the two germline ends. This CDR3 spans 15 amino acids. Germline V gene sequence: CDR1 SQVTM, CDR2 ANQGSEA. The CDR3 DNA is TGCAGCGCCGTGACAGGAAGTAGCTCCTACAATGAGCAGTTCTTC. Translated: CSAVTGSSSYNEQFF.

The rearrangement joins TRBV6-5 to TRBJ1-4, with 7 bases identical to TRBD1. The germline gives CDR1 MNHEY, CDR2 SVGAGI. V was clipped by 7 bases and J by 8 bases; unmatched bases: 10. The CDR3 length is 14 residues. CDR3: CASKKFGTDEKLFF. The CDR3 DNA reads TGTGCCAGCAAAAAATTCGGGACAGACGAAAAACTGTTTTTT.

The genes are TRBV6-1 and TRBJ1-2; 11 nucleotides match TRBD1. Losses at the gene ends were 4 bases for V and 8 bases for J; bases not matched to a gene: 6. The CDR3 consists of 14 residues. Germline lookup yields CDR1 MNHNS and CDR2 SASEGT. The CDR3: CASSAGTGGRGYTF. DNA for the CDR3: TGTGCCAGCAGTGCTGGGACAGGGGGAAGAGGCTACACCTTC.

The V and J genes are TRBV7-9 and TRBJ1-5; D unclear. CDR3 length: 12 amino acids. The V gene's germline CDR1 is SEHNR and CDR2 FQNEAQ (reference sequence). Trimming cost V 3 bases and J 5 bases, with 5 bases left between them. The CDR3 bases are TGTGCCAGCAGCTTTAATTATCAGCCCCAGCATTTT. Its protein is CASSFNYQPQHF.

J is TRBJ2-7 and V is TRBV2; D is undetermined. The CDR3 totals 12 residues. The germline gives CDR1 SNHLY, CDR2 FYNNEI. The germline V and J ends were trimmed by 2 bases and 3 bases, with 5 bases remaining between them. This chain's CDR3 is CASSETVYEQYF. CDR3 DNA sequence: TGTGCCAGCAGTGAAACAGTCTACGAGCAGTACTTC.

V is TRBV7-2 and J is TRBJ1-1; tentatively, D is TRBD1 (6 bases). V lost 0 bases and J 6 bases, leaving 11 bases between the germline ends. Germline V gene lookup returns CDR1 SGHTA and CDR2 FQGNSA. The CDR3 consists of 14 residues. The CDR3 DNA follows: TGTGCCAGCAGCTTAGCATTGGGGGCGGCTGAAGCTTTCTTT. This sequence encodes CASSLALGAAEAFF.